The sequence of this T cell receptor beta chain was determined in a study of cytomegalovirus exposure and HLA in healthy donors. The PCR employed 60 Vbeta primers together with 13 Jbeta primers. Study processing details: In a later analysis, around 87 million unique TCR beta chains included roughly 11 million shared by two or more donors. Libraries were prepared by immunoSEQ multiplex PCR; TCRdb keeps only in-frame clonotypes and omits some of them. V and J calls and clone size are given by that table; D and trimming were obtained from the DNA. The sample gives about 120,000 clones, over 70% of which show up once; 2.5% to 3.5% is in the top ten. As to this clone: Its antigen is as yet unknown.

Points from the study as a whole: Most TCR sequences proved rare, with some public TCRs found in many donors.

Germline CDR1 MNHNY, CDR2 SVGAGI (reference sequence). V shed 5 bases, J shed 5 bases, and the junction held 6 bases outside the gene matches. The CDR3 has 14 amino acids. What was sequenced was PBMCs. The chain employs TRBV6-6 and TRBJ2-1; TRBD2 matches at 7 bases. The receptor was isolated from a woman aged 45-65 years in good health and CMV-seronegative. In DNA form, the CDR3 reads TGTGCCAGCAGTACTGGACTAGAAGACAATGAGCAGTTCTTC. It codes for CASSTGLEDNEQFF.